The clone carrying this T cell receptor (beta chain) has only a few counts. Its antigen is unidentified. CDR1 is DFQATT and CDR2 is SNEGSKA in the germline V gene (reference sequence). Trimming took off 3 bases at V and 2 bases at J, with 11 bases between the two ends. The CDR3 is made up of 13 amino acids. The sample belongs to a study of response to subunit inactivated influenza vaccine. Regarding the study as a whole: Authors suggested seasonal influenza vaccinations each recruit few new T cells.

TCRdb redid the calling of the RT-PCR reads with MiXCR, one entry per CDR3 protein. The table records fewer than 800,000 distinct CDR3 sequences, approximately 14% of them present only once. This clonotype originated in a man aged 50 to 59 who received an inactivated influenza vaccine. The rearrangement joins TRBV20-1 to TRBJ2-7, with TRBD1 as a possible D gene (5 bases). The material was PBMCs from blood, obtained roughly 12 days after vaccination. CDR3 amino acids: CSASKGSAYEQYF. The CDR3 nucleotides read TGCAGTGCTAGTAAGGGGTCTGCCTACGAGCAGTACTTC.